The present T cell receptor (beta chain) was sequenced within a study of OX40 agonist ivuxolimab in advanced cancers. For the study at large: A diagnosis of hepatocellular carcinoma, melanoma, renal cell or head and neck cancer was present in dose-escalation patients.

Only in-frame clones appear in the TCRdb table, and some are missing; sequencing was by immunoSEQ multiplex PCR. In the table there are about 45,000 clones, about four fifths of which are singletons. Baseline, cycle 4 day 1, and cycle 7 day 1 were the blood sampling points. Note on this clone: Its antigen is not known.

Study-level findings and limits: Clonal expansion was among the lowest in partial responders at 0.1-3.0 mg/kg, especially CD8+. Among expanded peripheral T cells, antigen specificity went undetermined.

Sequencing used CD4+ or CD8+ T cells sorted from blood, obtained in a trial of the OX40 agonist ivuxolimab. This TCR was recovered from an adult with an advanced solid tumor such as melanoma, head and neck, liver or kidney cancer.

This chain's CDR3 is CASKAGGGDTQYF. The CDR3 region has the DNA TGTGCCAGCAAAGCGGGGGGAGGGGATACGCAGTATTTT. The rearrangement uses TRBV2 and TRBJ2-3, with TRBD2 matching 9 bases. Unmatched junction bases numbered 5, after V lost 7 bases and J lost 6 bases. This CDR3 comprises 13 residues. From germline, CDR1 is SNHLY and CDR2 FYNNEI.